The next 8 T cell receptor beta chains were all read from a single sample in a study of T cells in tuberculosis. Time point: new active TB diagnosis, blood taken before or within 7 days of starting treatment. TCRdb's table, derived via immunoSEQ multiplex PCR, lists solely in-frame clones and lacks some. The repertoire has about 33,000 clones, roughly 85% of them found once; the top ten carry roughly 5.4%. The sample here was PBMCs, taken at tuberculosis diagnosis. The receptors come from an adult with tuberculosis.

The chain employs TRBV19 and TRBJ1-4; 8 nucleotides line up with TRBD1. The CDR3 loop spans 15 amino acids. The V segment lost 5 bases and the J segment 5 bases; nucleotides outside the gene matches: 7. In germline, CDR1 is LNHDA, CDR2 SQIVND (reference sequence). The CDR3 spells CASSVRTGQNEKLFF. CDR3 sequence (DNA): TGTGCCAGTAGTGTACGGACAGGGCAAAATGAAAAACTGTTTTTT.

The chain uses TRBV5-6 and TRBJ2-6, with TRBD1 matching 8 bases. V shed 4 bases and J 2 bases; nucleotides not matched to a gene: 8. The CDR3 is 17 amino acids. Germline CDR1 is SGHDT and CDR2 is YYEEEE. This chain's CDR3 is CASSHRQGAPGANVLTF. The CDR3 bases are TGTGCCAGCAGCCATAGGCAGGGGGCCCCTGGGGCCAACGTCCTGACTTTC.

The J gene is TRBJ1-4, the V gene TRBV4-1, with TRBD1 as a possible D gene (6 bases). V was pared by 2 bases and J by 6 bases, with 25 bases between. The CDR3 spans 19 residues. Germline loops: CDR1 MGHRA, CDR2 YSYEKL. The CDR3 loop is CASSQQNPWVGGVDEKLFF. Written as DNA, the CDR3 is TGCGCCAGCAGCCAACAAAATCCTTGGGTTGGGGGCGTCGATGAAAAACTGTTTTTT.

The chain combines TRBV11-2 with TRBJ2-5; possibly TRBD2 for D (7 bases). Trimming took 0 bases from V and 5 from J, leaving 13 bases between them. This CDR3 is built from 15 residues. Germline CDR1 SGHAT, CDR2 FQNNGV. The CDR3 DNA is TGTGCCAGCAGCTTAGATGGGGGGGCCGGGGAGACCCAGTACTTC. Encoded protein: CASSLDGGAGETQYF.

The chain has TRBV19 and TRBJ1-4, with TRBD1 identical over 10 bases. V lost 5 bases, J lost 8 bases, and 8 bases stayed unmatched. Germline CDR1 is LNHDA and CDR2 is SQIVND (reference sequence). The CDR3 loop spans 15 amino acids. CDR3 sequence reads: CASSASDRGREKLFF. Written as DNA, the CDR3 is TGTGCCAGTAGTGCTTCGGACAGGGGGAGAGAAAAACTGTTTTTT.

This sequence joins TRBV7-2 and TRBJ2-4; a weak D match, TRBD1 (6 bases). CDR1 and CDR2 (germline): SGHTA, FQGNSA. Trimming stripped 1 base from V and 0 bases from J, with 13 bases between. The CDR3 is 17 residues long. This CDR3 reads CASSLGFRGLAKNIQYF. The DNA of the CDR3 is TGTGCCAGCAGCTTAGGGTTCAGGGGATTAGCCAAAAACATTCAGTACTTC.

The CDR3 DNA reads TGTGCCAGCAGCTCCGGACAGGGACAAGGCTACACCTTC. This sequence encodes CASSSGQGQGYTF. The rearrangement uses TRBV7-8 and TRBJ1-2; 8 positions agree with TRBD1. The J segment lost 8 bases and the V segment lost 4 bases, leaving 6 bases of the junction unmatched. The CDR3 loop spans 13 amino acids. CDR1 is SGHVS and CDR2 is FQNEAQ in the germline V gene. The whole variable domain, remainder taken from reference TRBV7-8 and TRBJ1-2, is GAGVSQSPRYKVAKRGQDVALRCDPISGHVSLFWYQQALGQGPEFLTYFQNEAQLDKSGLPSDRFFAERPEGSVSTLKIQRTQQEDSAVYLCASSSGQGQGYTFGSGTRLTVV.

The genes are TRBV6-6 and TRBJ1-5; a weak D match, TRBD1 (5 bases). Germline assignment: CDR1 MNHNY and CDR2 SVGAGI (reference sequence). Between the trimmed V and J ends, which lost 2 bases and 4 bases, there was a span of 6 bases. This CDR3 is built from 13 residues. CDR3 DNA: TGTGCCAGCAGTTACGGGGGGAATCAGCCCCAGCATTTT. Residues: CASSYGGNQPQHF.